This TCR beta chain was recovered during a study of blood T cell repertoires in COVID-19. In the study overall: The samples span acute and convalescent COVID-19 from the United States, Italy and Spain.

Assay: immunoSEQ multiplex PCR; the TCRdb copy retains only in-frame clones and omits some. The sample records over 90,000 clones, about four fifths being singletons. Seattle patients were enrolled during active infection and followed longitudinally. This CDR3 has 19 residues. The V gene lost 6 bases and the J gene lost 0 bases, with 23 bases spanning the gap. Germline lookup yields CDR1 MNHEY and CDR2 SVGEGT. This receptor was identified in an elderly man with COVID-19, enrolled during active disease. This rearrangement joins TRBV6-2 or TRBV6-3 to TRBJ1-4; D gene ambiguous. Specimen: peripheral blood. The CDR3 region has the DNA TGTGCCAGCAGCCCGCCATCCCGACTCTCCCTCGCAACTAATGAAAAACTGTTTTTT. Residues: CASSPPSRLSLATNEKLFF.